A selection of T cell receptor beta chains follows, all from one sample in a study of blood T cell repertoires in COVID-19. TCRdb keeps only in-frame clones here, not all; method: immunoSEQ multiplex PCR. The sample holds around 90,000 clones; around four fifths are singletons and the top ten take 12%. Sequenced input: peripheral blood. These receptor sequences come from a woman in her seventies with active or convalescent COVID-19. CDR3s include the opening cysteine and the closing phenylalanine or tryptophan. D genes are given only for firm matches. Rows give clone size only sometimes, using once, few, many, or a class for an expanded clone.

V	J	D	length	size	CDR3	DNA
TRBV11-2	TRBJ2-7	-	15	-	CASSLDGARAYEQYF	TGTGCCAGCAGCTTAGATGGGGCCAGGGCCTACGAGCAGTACTTC
TRBV11-2	TRBJ2-7	TRBD2	15	-	CASSLAAGGTYEQYF	TGTGCCAGCAGCTTAGCAGCGGGGGGAACCTACGAGCAGTACTTC
TRBV23-1	TRBJ1-5	TRBD1	17	-	CASSQLGQAKDSQPQHF	TGCGCCAGCAGTCAACTGGGACAGGCTAAAGATAGTCAGCCCCAGCATTTT
TRBV28	TRBJ1-2	-	12	-	CASSPVLRGYTF	TGTGCCAGCAGTCCCGTCCTTCGGGGCTACACCTTC
TRBV4-2	TRBJ2-7	TRBD1	15	-	CASGWTGLSSYEQYF	TGTGCCAGCGGATGGACAGGGTTAAGCTCCTACGAGCAGTACTTC
TRBV12-3/TRBV12-4	TRBJ1-1	-	12	-	CASSFVSSGAFF	TGTGCCAGCAGTTTCGTCAGCTCGGGAGCTTTCTTT
TRBV9	TRBJ2-3	TRBD2	16	-	CASSSWTSGPTDTQYF	TGTGCCAGCAGCTCGTGGACTAGCGGGCCCACAGATACGCAGTATTTT
TRBV19	TRBJ2-1	-	14	-	CASSQGSSYNEQFF	TGTGCCAGTAGTCAGGGGTCCTCCTACAATGAGCAGTTCTTC
TRBV19	TRBJ2-2	TRBD2	16	-	CASSIIAGGQTGELFF	TGTGCCAGTAGTATAATAGCGGGGGGGCAGACCGGGGAGCTGTTTTTT
TRBV11-3	TRBJ1-5	TRBD1	15	-	CASSLPGQGNQPQHF	TGTGCCAGCAGCCTCCCGGGACAGGGGAATCAGCCCCAGCATTTT
TRBV6-1	TRBJ2-6	TRBD1	19	-	CASSGTGTGITSGANVLTF	TGTGCCAGCAGTGGAACCGGGACAGGTATAACCTCTGGGGCCAACGTCCTGACTTTC
TRBV21-1	TRBJ1-2	-	18	-	CASKSPPTWNRGLCGYTF	TGTGCCAGCAAAAGCCCCCCTACGTGGAACAGGGGGCTATGCGGCTACACCTTC
TRBV5-1	TRBJ2-7	TRBD2	17	-	CASSPNLSGGITYEQYF	TGCGCCAGCAGCCCCAACCTTAGCGGGGGGATCACCTACGAGCAGTACTTC
TRBV5-8	TRBJ2-5	TRBD2	14	-	CASNFRGVQETQYF	TGTGCCAGCAACTTCCGGGGGGTGCAAGAGACCCAGTACTTC
TRBV10-2	TRBJ2-7	TRBD2	18	once	CASSETGPGLAGIYEQYF	TGCGCCAGCAGTGAAACGGGCCCGGGACTAGCGGGGATCTACGAGCAGTACTTC
TRBV3-1/TRBV3-2	TRBJ2-2	-	14	-	CASSPGGGTGELFF	TGTGCCAGCAGCCCCGGGGGTGGAACCGGGGAGCTGTTTTTT
TRBV28	TRBJ2-3	-	15	-	CASRKEGGGLDTQYF	TGTGCCAGCAGGAAGGAGGGGGGGGGCTTAGATACGCAGTATTTT
TRBV5-6	TRBJ1-1	TRBD1	14	-	CASSLQGGNTEAFF	TGTGCCAGCAGCCTACAGGGGGGGAACACTGAAGCTTTCTTT
TRBV19	TRBJ1-5	-	15	few	CASTKFQGPRQPQHF	TGTGCCAGTACTAAATTCCAGGGGCCGCGACAGCCCCAGCATTTT
TRBV10-2	TRBJ2-1	TRBD2	14	-	CASSEAGGQNEQFF	TGCGCCAGCAGTGAGGCGGGGGGGCAGAATGAGCAGTTCTTC
TRBV15	TRBJ2-1	TRBD2	20	-	CATSRAPGLAGGGSYNEQFF	TGTGCCACCAGCAGGGCTCCGGGACTAGCGGGGGGCGGCTCCTACAATGAGCAGTTCTTC
TRBV10-3	TRBJ2-7	TRBD1	11	-	CAGGQGYEQYF	TGTGCCGGCGGACAGGGCTACGAGCAGTACTTC
TRBV20-1	TRBJ2-1	TRBD2	15	-	CSASLSGGAYNEQFF	TGCAGTGCTAGTCTCAGCGGGGGGGCCTACAATGAGCAGTTCTTC
TRBV7-2	TRBJ1-1	TRBD1	14	-	CASSQLQGATEAFF	TGTGCCAGCAGCCAACTACAGGGGGCCACTGAAGCTTTCTTT
TRBV25-1	TRBJ1-4	TRBD1	16	-	CASSEPGQGANEKLFF	TGTGCCAGCAGTGAGCCCGGACAGGGGGCGAATGAAAAACTGTTTTTT
TRBV15	TRBJ1-4	-	14	-	CATLRGGVGEKLFF	TGTGCCACCCTCCGAGGAGGGGTGGGGGAAAAACTGTTTTTT
TRBV2	TRBJ1-1	TRBD1	14	-	CASSQDRLNTEAFF	TGTGCCAGCAGTCAGGACAGGCTAAACACTGAAGCTTTCTTT
TRBV29-1	TRBJ1-2	TRBD1	12	-	CSVGTGVYGYTF	TGCAGCGTAGGGACAGGGGTCTATGGCTACACCTTC
TRBV4-3	TRBJ2-7	TRBD2	15	-	CASSQGLAVPYEQYF	TGCGCCAGCAGCCAAGGGCTAGCGGTGCCCTACGAGCAGTACTTC
TRBV5-1	TRBJ2-3	TRBD1	20	-	CASSLSSPGQGFTSTDTQYF	TGCGCCAGCAGCCTCTCATCCCCGGGACAGGGTTTTACTAGCACAGATACGCAGTATTTT
TRBV19	TRBJ2-1	-	15	-	CASSPRRVADNEQFF	TGTGCCAGTAGCCCGAGACGGGTCGCGGACAATGAGCAGTTCTTC
TRBV28	TRBJ2-1	TRBD2	20	-	CASRGPQTRLAGASYNEQFF	TGTGCCAGCAGGGGCCCCCAAACTAGACTAGCGGGGGCCTCCTACAATGAGCAGTTCTTC
TRBV5-4	TRBJ2-4	-	14	-	CASSINRGGNIQYF	TGTGCCAGCAGCATCAATAGGGGTGGGAACATTCAGTACTTC
TRBV5-6	TRBJ2-3	-	16	-	CASSLRGGSSTDTQYF	TGTGCCAGCAGCTTGAGGGGGGGATCTAGCACAGATACGCAGTATTTT
TRBV3-1/TRBV3-2	TRBJ2-1	TRBD2	16	-	CASSQDRGGFRDEQFF	TGTGCCAGCAGCCAAGATCGCGGGGGTTTCAGGGATGAGCAGTTCTTC
TRBV19	TRBJ2-7	TRBD1	16	few	CASSNRLTGNRGEQYF	TGTGCCAGTAGTAACCGACTGACAGGGAATCGCGGCGAGCAGTACTTC
TRBV19	TRBJ1-3	-	16	-	CASSPLGAVSGNTIYF	TGTGCCAGTAGTCCGCTTGGGGCGGTTTCTGGAAACACCATATATTTT
TRBV19	TRBJ2-1	TRBD2	16	-	CASSMGFSPGGVEQFF	TGTGCCAGTAGTATGGGTTTTAGCCCCGGGGGGGTTGAGCAGTTCTTC
TRBV10-1	TRBJ2-1	TRBD2	14	few	CASSESREGTRKFF	TGCGCCAGCAGTGAGTCACGGGAGGGGACTAGAAAGTTCTTC
TRBV5-6	TRBJ2-2	TRBD1	14	-	CASSRTGETGELFF	TGTGCCAGCAGCAGGACAGGGGAAACCGGGGAGCTGTTTTTT
TRBV11-3	TRBJ1-1	-	13	-	CASSLVQNTEAFF	TGTGCCAGCAGCTTAGTACAGAACACTGAAGCTTTCTTT
TRBV19	TRBJ1-2	TRBD1	16	-	CASSTLRQGEYYGYTF	TGTGCCAGTAGTACCCTCCGACAGGGCGAGTACTATGGCTACACCTTC
TRBV5-1	TRBJ1-2	TRBD1	15	-	CASSFDSGTGVGYTF	TGCGCCAGCAGCTTCGACTCCGGGACAGGGGTGGGCTACACCTTC
TRBV6-2/TRBV6-3	TRBJ2-7	-	12	once	CASSYQIYEQYF	TGTGCCAGCAGTTACCAAATCTACGAGCAGTACTTC
TRBV6-5	TRBJ1-2	TRBD1	14	-	CASSYSTGNYGYTF	TGTGCCAGCAGTTACTCGACAGGGAACTATGGCTACACCTTC